The entry below gives a single T cell receptor beta chain sequence along with its context. Its antigen is still unknown. Base-call qualities are not available, and no considerably larger clone is one nucleotide away. The CDR3 spans 13 residues, from the cysteine through the phenylalanine. CDR3 DNA is the only sequence kept; it has 39 bases, read in frame from the first base. V loses 4 bases at its end and J loses 6 bases; junction bases beyond the gene matches: 5. The germline V gene (reference sequence) sets CDR1 to LGHDT and CDR2 to YNNKEL. This specimen comes from a study of blood T cell repertoires in COVID-19 (dated by TCRdb to the early 2020s). About the full investigation: Samples from collaborators originated in the United States, Italy and Spain and spanned both the acute and convalescent phases of COVID-19. The prospective study material was composed of cDNA or gDNA derived from T cells, B-cell-depleted T cells, or PBMCs. Subjects who had been exposed to COVID-19, were actively infected with it, or had recovered from it provided the deeply sampled blood TCRbeta repertoires that made up the dataset. A freely available public database, intended as a resource for researchers studying the immune response to SARS-CoV-2, is where the repertoires were released. The samples were drawn from two sources: the first 160 participants of the ongoing ImmuneRACE study, and over 1,000 subjects contributed by 6 global collaborators. A de-identified subject ID, COVID-19 status, age in years and sex were almost always included in the sample metadata. HLA class I and class II types, where available, came from metadata supplied by the sample provider rather than from assay-based typing. The study at large found these results: Clinical and demographic metadata were provided uncurated, with the amount varying by source and participant.

Collaborating institutions collected whole blood in K2EDTA tubes following their own protocols. For TCRbeta analysis, collaborators shipped samples as frozen whole blood, isolated PBMCs, or DNA extracted from either of those sample types. TCRbeta CDR3 regions were amplified from genomic DNA by means of the immunoSEQ Assay, a bias-controlled multiplex PCR. Processing in the source paper ran as follows. The number of nucleated cells in each sample was estimated from the amplification of reference gene primers within the assay. Sequence reads were collapsed and filtered to measure the absolute abundance of every unique TCRbeta CDR3 rearrangement. For each sample, productive Simpson clonality was calculated as the square root of Simpson's diversity index over productive rearrangements. TCRdb took this table from immuneACCESS and kept in-frame rearrangements with V and J called. Such tables lack part of the clones; where checked against another copy, unresolved V genes explain under half of the gap, and the rest is unexplained. V and J calls and clone size are given by that table; D and trimming were obtained from the DNA. The sample has around 180,000 clones on record, about 87% of them singletons. Together, the top ten hold 20% to 30% of the sample.

Rearrangement joined TRBV3-1 (or the pseudogene TRBV3-2) to TRBJ1-2, with 7 bases matching TRBD1. The source is a man in his sixties with acute or convalescent COVID-19. Sequencing was carried out using peripheral blood. The DNA sequence is given as TGTGCCAGCAGCCGAACAGGGGAGAATGGCTACACCTTC. Its translation is CASSRTGENGYTF.